The rows below give T cell receptor beta chains drawn from one sample of a study of shared clonotypes between healthy human individuals. Only in-frame clones appear in the TCRdb table, and some are missing; sequencing was by immunoSEQ multiplex PCR. The repertoire includes some 1,100,000 clones, about 84% of them detected once, and 0.5% to 0.6% sits in the top ten. The sample comprised memory CD4+ T cells from PBMCs. These receptors originate from a man younger than 30 in good health. Some clones in this sample may be carry-over from other donors' samples. CDR3s include the opening cysteine and the closing phenylalanine or tryptophan. A D gene is named only where the DNA matches it firmly. Clone sizes are given selectively: once, few, many, or a class where the clone is expanded.

abundance,v_gene,j_gene,d_gene,CDR3aa,CDR3nt
-,TRBV25-1,TRBJ2-7,TRBD2,CASSESLAGGLDEQYF,TGTGCCAGCAGTGAATCCCTAGCGGGAGGTCTCGACGAGCAGTACTTC
-,TRBV5-1,TRBJ1-1,TRBD1,CASSQTNRGNTEAFF,TGCGCCAGCAGCCAGACAAACAGGGGGAACACTGAAGCTTTCTTT
-,TRBV5-5,TRBJ1-1,TRBD1,CASSFRGQTTEAFF,TGTGCCAGCAGCTTCAGGGGGCAGACCACTGAAGCTTTCTTT
-,TRBV5-4,TRBJ2-3,-,CASSPTSGEGDTQYF,TGTGCCAGCAGCCCCACCAGCGGAGAAGGAGATACGCAGTATTTT
few,TRBV6-1,TRBJ1-1,-,CASSEPAHGAFF,TGTGCCAGCAGTGAACCAGCACACGGCGCTTTCTTT
-,TRBV11-2,TRBJ1-4,-,CASSVSLQGMLGEKLFF,TGTGCCAGCAGCGTCTCTCTACAGGGAATGCTCGGGGAAAAACTGTTTTTT
-,TRBV29-1,TRBJ1-5,-,CSVSATGFNQPQHF,TGCAGCGTTTCTGCTACAGGTTTCAATCAGCCCCAGCATTTT
-,TRBV5-8,TRBJ2-5,TRBD1,CASSPGGDTGTQYF,TGTGCCAGCAGCCCAGGGGGCGATACCGGGACCCAGTACTTC
-,TRBV14,TRBJ2-7,TRBD1,CASSRVVGQGSYEQYF,TGTGCCAGCAGCAGGGTGGTGGGACAGGGGTCCTACGAGCAGTACTTC
-,TRBV6-1,TRBJ2-3,TRBD1,CASTRTGVADTQYF,TGTGCCAGCACCAGGACAGGGGTAGCAGATACGCAGTATTTT
-,TRBV29-1,TRBJ2-5,-,CSVEDLGSETQYF,TGCAGCGTTGAAGATCTGGGTAGCGAGACCCAGTACTTC
-,TRBV19,TRBJ1-2,-,CASSTQGLDGYTF,TGTGCCAGTAGTACCCAGGGGCTTGATGGCTACACCTTC
-,TRBV7-2,TRBJ2-3,TRBD2,CASRPAGVDTQYF,TGTGCCAGCAGGCCGGCGGGGGTCGATACGCAGTATTTT
-,TRBV5-6,TRBJ2-5,-,CASSLKRRSGETQYF,TGTGCCAGCAGCTTAAAGCGACGATCGGGAGAGACCCAGTACTTC
-,TRBV7-2,TRBJ1-1,TRBD1,CASSSQGAGTEAFF,TGTGCCAGCAGCTCCCAGGGGGCAGGCACTGAAGCTTTCTTT
-,TRBV28,TRBJ1-3,-,CASTPPLLGNTIYF,TGTGCCAGCACCCCTCCCCTCCTTGGAAACACCATATATTTT
-,TRBV30,TRBJ2-2,-,CAWSVVPGWTGELFF,TGTGCCTGGAGTGTAGTCCCAGGGTGGACCGGGGAGCTGTTTTTT